This T cell receptor (beta chain) is from a study of CD8 T cells in Susac syndrome. An amount of RNA that ranged from roughly 0.45 to 1 ug was reverse transcribed with random hexamers. The CDR3 of TCR beta was amplified by immunoSEQ multiplex PCR across 54 Vbeta and 13 Jbeta. MiXCR was run by TCRdb on the immunoSEQ multiplex PCR reads, yielding one entry per CDR3 protein. The sample carries about 160,000 distinct CDR3 sequences, about 91% recorded once. There are 17 residues in the CDR3. CDR1 and CDR2 (germline): SEHNR, FQNEAQ (reference sequence). With V trimmed by 8 bases and J by 0 bases, 14 bases remained unmatched. High-throughput TCR beta sequencing covered peripheral CD8+ and CD4+ T cells. Controls were age- and sex-matched healthy donors. TEMRA cells were FACS-enriched, while CD8+ and CD4+ T cells were negatively isolated.

The sequenced material came from CD4+ T cells from PBMCs. This receptor was obtained from a human donor in good health. The V call is TRBV7-9, the J call TRBJ1-2, with 8 bases identical to TRBD1. CDR3 sequence reads: CASGSGTGILSNYGYTF. In nucleotides, the CDR3 is TGTGCCAGCGGTTCCGGGACAGGCATTCTCTCTAACTATGGCTACACCTTC.